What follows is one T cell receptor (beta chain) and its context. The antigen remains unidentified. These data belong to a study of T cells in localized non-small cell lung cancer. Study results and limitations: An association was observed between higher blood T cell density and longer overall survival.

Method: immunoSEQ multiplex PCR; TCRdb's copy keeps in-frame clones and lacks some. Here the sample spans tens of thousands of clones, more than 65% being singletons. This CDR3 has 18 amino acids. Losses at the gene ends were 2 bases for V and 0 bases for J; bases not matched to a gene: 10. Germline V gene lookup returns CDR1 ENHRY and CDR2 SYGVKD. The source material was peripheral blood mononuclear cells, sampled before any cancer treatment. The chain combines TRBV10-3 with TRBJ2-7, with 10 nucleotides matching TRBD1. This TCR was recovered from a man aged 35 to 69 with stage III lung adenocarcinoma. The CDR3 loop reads CAISEKGTGTGDSYEQYF. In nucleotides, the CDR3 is TGTGCCATCAGTGAGAAGGGTACCGGGACAGGGGACTCCTACGAGCAGTACTTC.